This T cell receptor beta chain was sequenced for a study of T cells after yellow fever vaccination. For the study at large: For low cell numbers, libraries were made with SMART-Seq v4 Ultra Low Input.

With 3 bases removed from V and 1 base from J, the gap between germline ends came to 8 bases. The CDR3 contains 14 residues. Overall study findings and caveats: Weaker, the secondary response had a peak occurring faster, on day 5 versus 15.

This clonotype was detected a few times. Its antigen remains unidentified. Via MiXCR, TCRdb re-called the 5' RACE reads, giving one row per CDR3 protein. The table lists about 170,000 distinct CDR3 sequences, approximately 11% of them singletons, with less than 40% in the top ten. The sequences come from CD8+ T cells sorted from PBMCs, collected 15 days after the yellow fever booster vaccination. The rearrangement joins TRBV12-3 or TRBV12-4 to TRBJ2-3, with D uncertain. This receptor was taken from a man younger than 35 who received the YFV17D yellow fever vaccine. CDR3 in amino acids: CASSFADGTDTQYF. The CDR3 nucleotides are TGTGCCAGCAGTTTCGCTGATGGCACAGATACGCAGTATTTT.